This T cell receptor (beta chain) was recovered during a study of blood T cells in healthy people across ages. This clonotype showed up many times. A second about 6 to 11 cycle PCR used barcoded and J-beta primers. A single record per CDR3 protein comes from TCRdb applying MiXCR to the 5' RACE reads. The profile shows 1.2 million to 1.5 million distinct CDR3 sequences, about 43% of them singletons. Germline V lookup: CDR1 SEHNR, CDR2 FQNEAQ (reference sequence). V lost 10 bases and J lost 6; bases outside the gene matches: 18. The CDR3 totals 17 residues. The receptor was derived from a woman aged 18-30 years in good health. The chain uses TRBV7-9 and TRBJ2-3, with 11 bases lining up with TRBD2. The sequenced sample was blood. As DNA, the CDR3 is TGTGCCATCAACAGCTTCATTACTAGCGGGGGTCTGGATACGCAGTATTTT. As protein: CAINSFITSGGLDTQYF.